What follows are 24 T cell receptor beta chains derived from one specimen sequenced in a study of Ad26.COV2.S vaccination and SARS-CoV-2 variants. The table came from immunoSEQ multiplex PCR; TCRdb's copy has only in-frame clones and leaves some out. The table lists hundreds of thousands of clones, 75% to 90% of them singletons. Specified treatment: approximately 18 received Ad26.COV2.S at low or high dose, single or two shots; about 5 received placebo; per-sample allocation not given. Samples came from day 63 after the first vaccine or placebo injection. The sequenced sample was peripheral blood, obtained in a trial of Ad26.COV2.S vaccine versus placebo. The receptors shown here come from a person aged 18-60 years who received the Ad26.COV2.S COVID-19 vaccine or a placebo.

The J gene is TRBJ1-2, the V gene TRBV28; D is undetermined. This CDR3 is 13 amino acids long. Germline V CDR1 and CDR2: MDHEN, SYDVKM. The V end was cut by 6 bases, the J end by 4 bases, with 12 bases between. The CDR3 loop reads CASSPGSLYGYTF. CDR3 sequence (DNA): TGTGCCAGCAGCCCGGGGTCACTCTATGGCTACACCTTC.

This clone was seen just once. V is TRBV7-9 and J is TRBJ2-2, with 8 bases fitting TRBD1. The trim removed 5 bases at V and 6 bases at J, leaving 8 bases unmatched. This CDR3 spans 15 amino acids. Germline CDR1 SEHNR, CDR2 FQNEAQ (reference sequence). DNA of the CDR3: TGTGCCAGCAGCCGACGGACAGGGAGTCCCGGGGAGCTGTTTTTT. Protein product: CASSRRTGSPGELFF.

The chain has TRBV15 and TRBJ1-5, with 7 bases matching TRBD1. CDR1 and CDR2 (germline): LNHNV, YYDKDF (reference sequence). This CDR3 has 17 residues. V gave up 0 bases and J gave up 4 bases; unmatched junction bases: 9. The CDR3 sequence: CATSRDYAQGVNQPQHF. CDR3 nucleotides: TGTGCCACCAGCAGAGATTACGCCCAGGGGGTAAATCAGCCCCAGCATTTT.

The V gene is TRBV7-8, the J gene TRBJ2-2, with 7 bases aligning to TRBD2. CDR1 and CDR2 from the germline V gene are SGHVS and FQNEAQ. There are 14 residues in the CDR3. V lost 4 bases and J lost 10; bases outside the gene matches: 9. Here the CDR3 reads CASSSWAGVQELFF. DNA of the CDR3: TGTGCCAGCAGCTCTTGGGCGGGAGTTCAGGAGCTGTTTTTT.

This clone has a single count. The V gene is TRBV5-1, the J gene TRBJ2-1; 7 bases fit TRBD1. Germline assignment: CDR1 SGHRS and CDR2 YFSETQ. The CDR3 runs to 15 residues. V was clipped by 4 bases and J by 0 bases; unmatched bases: 4. The CDR3 region has the DNA TGCGCCAGCAGCGCGACAGGGATCTCCTACAATGAGCAGTTCTTC. Its protein is CASSATGISYNEQFF.

The chain links TRBV15 to TRBJ2-6; possibly TRBD1 for D (5 bases). This CDR3 comprises 15 residues. Trimming shortened V by 1 base and J by 7 bases, and 11 bases separated the two germline ends. CDR1 and CDR2 (germline): LNHNV, YYDKDF (reference sequence). CDR3 sequence (DNA): TGTGCCACCAGCAGAGCAGACAGAGGAGCCAACGTCCTGACTTTC. As protein: CATSRADRGANVLTF.

This clone came up once. This sequence joins TRBV2 and TRBJ1-5; D is perhaps TRBD1 (6 bases). Germline V gives CDR1 SNHLY, CDR2 FYNNEI. CDR3 length equals 13 residues. The V end was cut by 5 bases, the J end by 4 bases, with 9 bases between. CDR3 nucleotides: TGTGCCAGCAGTAACCAGGGGAATCAGCCCCAGCATTTT. Amino acids: CASSNQGNQPQHF.

The chain links TRBV5-6 to TRBJ1-4, with 11 bases identical to TRBD1. The CDR3 has 15 amino acids. Germline V gives CDR1 SGHDT, CDR2 YYEEEE. After removal of 6 bases from V and 10 bases from J, the junction contained 11 bases not matched to a gene. CDR3 amino acids: CASTSPGTGGGKLFF. As DNA, the CDR3 is TGTGCCAGCACCTCGCCCGGGACAGGGGGAGGAAAACTGTTTTTT.

CDR3 residues: CASSLAGGGTEAFF. CDR3 bases: TGTGCCAGCAGCTTAGCGGGGGGAGGCACTGAAGCTTTCTTT. The chain couples TRBV7-6 to TRBJ1-1; D is possibly TRBD1 (5 bases). Between the trimmed V and J ends, which lost 0 bases and 4 bases, there was a span of 9 bases. CDR3 length: 14 residues. The germline CDR1 and CDR2 sequences are SGHVS and FNYEAQ.

The rearrangement links TRBV5-6 to TRBJ1-1; D is unresolved. V lost 5 bases and J lost 5, with 19 bases in between. The CDR3 totals 15 residues. Germline V gives CDR1 SGHDT, CDR2 YYEEEE. CDR3 DNA: TGTGCCAGCAGTGCTACGCCGGAGACGGGGACTGAAGCTTTCTTT. As protein: CASSATPETGTEAFF.

This clone occurred once. CDR3 nucleotide sequence: TGTGCCAGCAGTTTCTCGGGGGATCAGCCCCAGCATTTT. It is translated as CASSFSGDQPQHF. The chain recombines TRBV7-2 with TRBJ1-5, with D maybe TRBD1 (5 bases). V was clipped by 6 bases and J by 5 bases, with 11 bases between them. Germline V lookup: CDR1 SGHTA, CDR2 FQGNSA. CDR3 length: 13 residues.

The chain combines TRBV5-5 with TRBJ2-1; TRBD1 or TRBD2 may be the D gene (6 bases each). CDR1 and CDR2 from the germline V gene are SGHKS and YYEKEE (reference sequence). The CDR3 runs to 15 residues. Trimming pared 4 bases from V and 1 base from J, leaving 12 bases between. Written as DNA, the CDR3 is TGTGCCAGCAGCCGGGGGCTTGGGTCCTACAATGAGCAGTTCTTC. Its translation: CASSRGLGSYNEQFF.

This clone has just one count. The chain employs TRBV11-3 and TRBJ1-1, with a tentative D call TRBD1 (5 bases). The CDR3 is 13 amino acids. The ends were cut back, 2 bases at V and 4 bases at J, with 8 bases in the middle. The germline V gene has CDR1 SGHNT and CDR2 YENEEA. CDR3 sequence (DNA): TGTGCCAGCAGCTTAAGGGGAGGCACTGAAGCTTTCTTT. Amino acid sequence: CASSLRGGTEAFF.

The genes are TRBV2 and TRBJ2-1; 7 bases agree with TRBD2. The germline gives CDR1 SNHLY, CDR2 FYNNEI. The junction had 8 bases not matched to a gene; V was cut back by 6 bases and J by 6 bases. This CDR3 contains 14 residues. CDR3 in DNA: TGTGCCAGCAGGCTAGCGGTCGAGTCCAATGAGCAGTTCTTC. The encoded protein is CASRLAVESNEQFF.

The genes are TRBV7-2 and TRBJ2-7; TRBD2 matches 10 bases. Germline lookup yields CDR1 SGHTA and CDR2 FQGNSA. The CDR3 extends over 16 amino acids. V was pared by 5 bases and J by 4 bases, with 11 bases of the junction left unmatched. The CDR3 DNA reads TGTGCCAGCAGCCTACGGACTAGCGGCCTTACATACGAGCAGTACTTC. This sequence encodes CASSLRTSGLTYEQYF. Full variable domain (outside the CDR3, taken from reference TRBV7-2 and TRBJ2-7): GAGVSQSPSNKVTEKGKDVELRCDPISGHTALYWYRQSLGQGLEFLIYFQGNSAPDKSGLPSDRFSAERTGGSVSTLTIQRTQQEDSAVYLCASSLRTSGLTYEQYFGPGTRLTVT.

This clone was detected only once. J is TRBJ2-7 and V is TRBV12-3 or TRBV12-4; D is undetermined. Trimming shortened V by 5 bases and J by 1 base, and 6 bases separated the two germline ends. There are 12 residues in the CDR3. The CDR3 region is CASSSESYEQYF. The CDR3 coding sequence is TGTGCCAGCAGTAGCGAATCCTACGAGCAGTACTTC.

The V and J genes are TRBV5-4 and TRBJ2-1; 10 nucleotides match TRBD2. The V gene's germline CDR1 is SGHNT and CDR2 YYREEE (reference sequence). The CDR3 runs to 15 residues. With V trimmed by 2 bases and J by 5 bases, 4 bases remained unmatched. CDR3 DNA: TGTGCCAGCAGCTTTGGTCTAGCGGGAGACAATGAGCAGTTCTTC. As protein: CASSFGLAGDNEQFF. The full variable domain, in which reference TRBV5-4 and TRBJ2-1 provide the parts outside the CDR3, is ETGVTQSPTHLIKTRGQQVTLRCSSQSGHNTVSWYQQALGQGPQFIFQYYREEENGRGNFPPRFSGLQFPNYSSELNVNALELDDSALYLCASSFGLAGDNEQFFGPGTRLTVL.

The V gene is TRBV12-3 or TRBV12-4, the J gene TRBJ1-6; D gene unclear. The ends were cut back, 8 bases at V and 3 bases at J, with 5 bases in the middle. CDR3 length: 12 amino acids. CDR3 bases: TGTGCCAGCCGGAGCTATAATTCACCCCTCCACTTT. Residues: CASRSYNSPLHF.

The chain combines TRBV28 with TRBJ2-7, with TRBD2 as a possible D gene (6 bases). CDR1 and CDR2 from the germline V gene are MDHEN and SYDVKM. The V and J ends lost 2 bases and 3 bases respectively, with 8 bases between them. The CDR3 has 13 residues. DNA of the CDR3: TGTGCCAGCAGTTTAGGGGAGGTCTACGAGCAGTACTTC. Translation: CASSLGEVYEQYF.

The chain links TRBV30 to TRBJ1-1, with D unclear. Germline CDR1 and CDR2: GTSNPN and SVGIG (reference sequence). The CDR3 has 13 amino acids. Trimming removed 4 bases at V and 0 bases at J, with 9 bases between. This CDR3 reads CAWTGALNTEAFF. The CDR3 nucleotides read TGTGCCTGGACAGGAGCTTTGAACACTGAAGCTTTCTTT. Supplemented by reference TRBV30 and TRBJ1-1, the full variable domain reads SQTIHQWPATLVQPVGSPLSLECTVEGTSNPNLYWYRQAAGRGLQLLFYSVGIGQISSEVPQNLSASRPQDRQFILSSKKLLLSDSGFYLCAWTGALNTEAFFGQGTRLTVV.

The chain is built from TRBV5-1 and TRBJ1-2, with D maybe TRBD1 (6 bases). The V end lost 2 bases, the J end lost 4 bases, and 15 bases lay between the germline ends. CDR3 size: 15 residues. Germline values: CDR1 SGHRS, CDR2 YFSETQ. CDR3: CASSFSVQGGYGYTF. CDR3 nucleotide sequence: TGCGCCAGCAGCTTTTCCGTACAGGGCGGCTATGGCTACACCTTC.

V and J are TRBV7-9 and TRBJ1-2, with D perhaps matching TRBD1 (6 bases). The germline V gene encodes CDR1 SEHNR and CDR2 FQNEAQ (reference sequence). Trimming stripped 1 base from V and 4 bases from J, with 16 bases between. This CDR3 is 16 amino acids long. CDR3 sequence reads: CASSLGGQGLFYGYTF. In DNA form, the CDR3 reads TGTGCCAGCAGCTTAGGTGGCCAGGGGTTGTTCTATGGCTACACCTTC.

This clone was detected only once. The V gene is TRBV4-1, the J gene TRBJ1-4, with D perhaps matching TRBD1 (5 bases). Germline loops: CDR1 MGHRA, CDR2 YSYEKL. The CDR3 spans 16 residues. Deletions cut 3 bases from V and 3 bases from J, with 14 bases between. The CDR3 nucleotides are TGCGCCAGCAGCCACAGACCGGGACCACCTAATGAAAAACTGTTTTTT. The encoded protein is CASSHRPGPPNEKLFF.

This clone appeared once. The rearrangement joins TRBV2 to TRBJ2-5; D call uncertain. Trimming shortened V by 2 bases and J by 1 base, and 14 bases separated the two germline ends. CDR3 length: 16 residues. Germline lookup yields CDR1 SNHLY and CDR2 FYNNEI. This CDR3 reads CASSESQAIIQETQYF. CDR3 in DNA: TGTGCCAGCAGTGAATCCCAGGCGATTATCCAAGAGACCCAGTACTTC.